A single sample is the source of the 25 T cell receptor beta chains below, sequenced in a study of CD4 T cells in relation to SARS-CoV-2 and coronaviruses. Data came from immunoSEQ multiplex PCR; TCRdb stores just in-frame clones and leaves some out. Of tens of thousands of clones detected, around four fifths appear once; the ten largest clones hold about 15%. Unexposed donor CD4+ T cells date from 2011-2018, before the COVID-19 pandemic. The cells were cultured for less than twelve days before CD4+ T cells were isolated. These receptors' targets are unknown. The material sequenced was CD4+ T cells from PBMCs, cultured in vitro. The receptor source for this set is a human donor in good health.

V and J are TRBV5-1 and TRBJ1-1; D might be TRBD1 (5 bases). The V gene lost 5 bases and the J gene lost 4 bases, with 12 bases spanning the gap. Germline lookup yields CDR1 SGHRS and CDR2 YFSETQ. This CDR3 has 13 amino acids. The CDR3 protein is CASSGAPGTEAFF. CDR3 DNA: TGCGCCAGCAGTGGGGCACCGGGCACTGAAGCTTTCTTT.

The J gene is TRBJ1-1, the V gene TRBV19; D perhaps matches TRBD1 (5 bases). CDR3 length equals 15 residues. From germline, CDR1 is LNHDA and CDR2 SQIVND (reference sequence). With 3 bases removed from V and 1 base from J, the gap between germline ends came to 12 bases. The DNA of the CDR3 is TGTGCCAGTAGTATGTGGGGGACGGGGAACACTGAAGCTTTCTTT. This sequence encodes CASSMWGTGNTEAFF.

This chain joins TRBV6-6 and TRBJ2-7; the D gene is possibly TRBD2 (6 bases). Deletions cut 6 bases from V and 3 bases from J, with 18 bases between. Per the germline V gene, CDR1 is MNHNY and CDR2 is SVGAGI (reference sequence). There are 15 residues in the CDR3. The CDR3 region has the DNA TGTGCCAGCAGCCCTGGTAGCGGAAAAAACTACGAGCAGTACTTC. Translation: CASSPGSGKNYEQYF.

The table lists this clone with a count of one. The rearrangement uses TRBV5-4 and TRBJ2-7; no clear D. This CDR3 contains 14 residues. CDR1 and CDR2 (germline): SGHNT, YYREEE (reference sequence). Trimming left V 0 bases short and J 0 bases short, with 7 bases between. The CDR3 DNA sequence: TGTGCCAGCAGCTTGGCGCCGAGCTCCTACGAGCAGTACTTC. Translation gives CASSLAPSSYEQYF.

This chain uses TRBV28 with TRBJ2-1; D not resolved. CDR1 is MDHEN and CDR2 is SYDVKM in the germline V gene. CDR3 length equals 14 residues. Trimming cost V 10 bases and J 5 bases, with 18 bases left between them. CDR3 protein: CAIIKRTGHNEQFF. For the CDR3, the DNA is TGTGCCATCATAAAGCGTACCGGTCACAATGAGCAGTTCTTC.

The rearrangement joins TRBV7-2 to TRBJ2-1, with TRBD2 matching over 12 bases. Germline loops: CDR1 SGHTA, CDR2 FQGNSA. CDR3 size: 15 residues. V gave up 3 bases and J gave up 4 bases; unmatched junction bases: 1. CDR3 amino acids: CASSFGLAGYNEQFF. CDR3 in DNA: TGTGCCAGCAGCTTCGGACTAGCGGGGTACAATGAGCAGTTCTTC.

The chain couples TRBV12-3 or TRBV12-4 to TRBJ1-1; 7 bases line up with TRBD1. The CDR3 totals 12 residues. V shed 5 bases and J 10 bases; nucleotides not matched to a gene: 7. The CDR3: CASSLTRGLAFF. The CDR3, as DNA: TGTGCCAGCAGTCTCACCAGGGGGTTAGCTTTCTTT.

This clone occurred a few times. This chain joins TRBV6-5 and TRBJ2-1, with TRBD2 identical over 9 bases. Trimming took 2 bases from V and 6 from J; bases not matched to a gene: 8. Germline CDR1 reads MNHEY; CDR2 reads SVGAGI. The CDR3 is 16 amino acids. CDR3 loop: CASSYLSGLAGNEQFF. CDR3 bases: TGTGCCAGCAGTTACCTCTCGGGACTAGCAGGCAATGAGCAGTTCTTC.

The CDR3 loop is CATSREVGVYEQFF. The CDR3 bases are TGTGCCACCAGCAGAGAAGTTGGGGTTTATGAGCAGTTCTTC. The chain uses TRBV15 and TRBJ2-1; D is unresolved. The CDR3 spans 14 residues. Trimming removed 0 bases at V and 8 bases at J, with 11 bases between. Germline CDR1 is LNHNV and CDR2 is YYDKDF (reference sequence).

This clone has only one observation. The chain joins TRBV19 to TRBJ1-4; D uncertain. CDR3 size: 16 residues. Trimming cost V 3 bases and J 5 bases, with 16 bases left between them. Germline CDR1 and CDR2: LNHDA and SQIVND (reference sequence). CDR3 DNA sequence: TGTGCCAGTAGTATCTGGACGACGGGCAGGAATGAAAAACTGTTTTTT. Translating gives CASSIWTTGRNEKLFF. The whole variable domain, remainder taken from reference TRBV19 and TRBJ1-4, is DGGITQSPKYLFRKEGQNVTLSCEQNLNHDAMYWYRQDPGQGLRLIYYSQIVNDFQKGDIAEGYSVSREKKESFPLTVTSAQKNPTAFYLCASSIWTTGRNEKLFFGSGTQLSVL.

This clone has more than one count but fewer than ten. The gene calls are TRBV5-1 and TRBJ2-1; D not certain. Germline V lookup: CDR1 SGHRS, CDR2 YFSETQ. CDR3 size: 11 residues. The germline V and J ends were trimmed by 7 bases and 5 bases, with 7 bases remaining between them. The CDR3 here is CASGSDNEQFF. As DNA, the CDR3 is TGCGCCAGCGGGTCGGACAATGAGCAGTTCTTC.

The J gene is TRBJ2-1, the V gene TRBV28; the D call may be TRBD1 or TRBD2 (5 bases each). V lost 2 bases and J 5 bases, leaving 19 bases between the germline ends. This CDR3 region has 17 residues. Germline values: CDR1 MDHEN, CDR2 SYDVKM. CDR3 sequence: CASSLAGPTGQNNEQFF. In DNA form, the CDR3 reads TGTGCCAGCAGTTTAGCGGGTCCTACAGGCCAGAACAATGAGCAGTTCTTC.

The genes are TRBV4-2 and TRBJ2-5, with 9 bases matching TRBD2. The junction had 12 bases not matched to a gene; V was cut back by 0 bases and J by 7 bases. Germline CDR1 LGHNA, CDR2 YNFKEQ. The CDR3 is 17 residues long. CDR3 amino acids: CASSQEGAGGPSGTQYF. The CDR3 DNA is TGTGCCAGCAGCCAAGAAGGGGCGGGAGGGCCGTCGGGGACCCAGTACTTC.

In DNA form, the CDR3 reads TGCGCCAGTGGACCGACTTACACAGATACGCAGTATTTT. Residues: CASGPTYTDTQYF. V usage is TRBV10-1 and J usage is TRBJ2-3; D not certain. The CDR3 consists of 13 residues. Trimming pared 9 bases from V and 2 bases from J, leaving 12 bases between. In germline, CDR1 is WNHNN, CDR2 SYGVQD (reference sequence).

The chain uses TRBV6-1 and TRBJ1-2, with D uncertain. The CDR3 spans 16 residues. V was cut by 4 bases and J by 5 bases, with 20 bases left in between. CDR1 and CDR2 from the germline V gene are MNHNS and SASEGT. This CDR3 is CASSGNLQTPGYGYTF. The CDR3 DNA follows: TGTGCCAGCAGTGGGAATCTACAGACCCCGGGGTATGGCTACACCTTC.

The V call is TRBV24-1, the J call TRBJ2-7, with a possible D match to TRBD1 (5 bases). Per the germline V gene, CDR1 is KGHDR and CDR2 is SFDVKD. CDR3 length equals 13 residues. The germline V and J ends were trimmed by 5 bases and 5 bases, with 12 bases remaining between them. The CDR3 bases are TGTGCCACCAGTGGCCTGGGGCAGCACGAGCAGTACTTC. Translated, it gives CATSGLGQHEQYF.

The rearrangement joins TRBV6-6 to TRBJ2-2; TRBD1 aligns across 8 bases. The CDR3 loop spans 16 amino acids. Germline CDR1 is MNHNY and CDR2 is SVGAGI (reference sequence). Trimming took 5 bases from V and 6 from J; bases not matched to a gene: 11. In nucleotides, the CDR3 is TGTGCCAGCAGTCACGGACAGGGAGACCCTCCCGGGGAGCTGTTTTTT. Its translation is CASSHGQGDPPGELFF.

The rearrangement links TRBV18 to TRBJ1-5; perhaps TRBD1 as D (5 bases). The germline V gene encodes CDR1 KGHSH and CDR2 LQKENI. The CDR3 runs to 13 residues. V lost 2 bases and J 6 bases, leaving 8 bases between the germline ends. Here the CDR3 DNA reads TGTGCCAGCTCACCAGGGGCGGTTCAGCCCCAGCATTTT. This translates into CASSPGAVQPQHF.

CDR3 in DNA: TGCAGTGCTAGTGTCGGCCCGGGCCCCTACGAGCAGTACTTC. It specifies CSASVGPGPYEQYF. This rearrangement joins TRBV20-1 to TRBJ2-7, with D uncertain. Per germline, CDR1 DFQATT and CDR2 SNEGSKA (reference sequence). The CDR3 is 14 residues long. The V and J ends lost 3 bases and 2 bases respectively, with 14 bases between them.

This clone was found once. This chain links TRBV10-3 with TRBJ2-5; TRBD2 might be the D (5 bases). V was shortened by 11 bases and J by 2 bases, with 15 bases between the two germline ends. CDR1 and CDR2 (germline): ENHRY, SYGVKD. CDR3 length equals 13 residues. For the CDR3, the DNA is TGTGCCGTGGGTGCTAGCCGACAAGAGACCCAGTACTTC. This encodes CAVGASRQETQYF.

The chain has TRBV14 and TRBJ1-4; D perhaps matches TRBD1 (5 bases). Germline V CDR1 and CDR2: SGHDN, FVKESK. This CDR3 region has 13 residues. The V end lost 4 bases, the J end lost 8 bases, and 11 bases lay between the germline ends. CDR3 loop: CASSRGLEEKLFF. In nucleotides, the CDR3 is TGTGCCAGCAGCCGGGGGTTGGAGGAAAAACTGTTTTTT.

The CDR3 spells CASSGGELLYEQFF. DNA for the CDR3: TGTGCCAGCAGTGGTGGGGAGTTACTTTATGAGCAGTTCTTC. The chain uses TRBV6-4 and TRBJ2-1, with a possible D match to TRBD2 (5 bases). CDR1 is MRHNA and CDR2 is SNTAGT in the germline V gene. This CDR3 comprises 14 residues. V dropped 4 bases and J dropped 8 bases, with 15 bases sitting between them.

The rearrangement joins TRBV27 to TRBJ2-3; D remains unclear. Germline V lookup: CDR1 MNHEY, CDR2 SMNVEV (reference sequence). The CDR3 consists of 14 residues. V was cut by 7 bases and J by 0 bases, with 11 bases left in between. The CDR3 protein is CASKVWGSTDTQYF. As DNA, the CDR3 is TGTGCCAGCAAGGTTTGGGGAAGCACAGATACGCAGTATTTT.

The chain recombines TRBV9 with TRBJ1-6; no clear D. This CDR3 comprises 13 residues. Looked up from germline, CDR1 is SGDLS and CDR2 is YYNGEE. Between the trimmed V and J ends, which lost 3 bases and 8 bases, there was a span of 9 bases. CDR3 sequence: CASSERPDSPLHF. The CDR3 region has the DNA TGTGCCAGCAGCGAGAGACCCGATTCACCCCTCCACTTT.

The CDR3 DNA reads as TGTGCCAGCAGTCACTCTGGGACAGGGAACTACGAGCAGTACTTC. This translates into CASSHSGTGNYEQYF. The rearrangement links TRBV28 to TRBJ2-7; TRBD1 matches at 9 bases. The V gene's germline CDR1 is MDHEN and CDR2 SYDVKM. V was clipped by 5 bases and J by 3 bases; unmatched bases: 8. CDR3 length: 15 residues.